A single T cell receptor (beta chain) is shown here with its context. The data stem from a study of shared clonotypes between healthy human individuals. Looked up from germline, CDR1 is SNHLY and CDR2 is FYNNEI. Trimming took 3 bases from V and 3 from J, leaving 5 bases between them. There are 12 residues in the CDR3. Using immunoSEQ multiplex PCR, the repertoire was profiled, and TCRdb retains in-frame clones only, with some absent. In the table there are about 1,800,000 clones, about 95% of which are singletons. As defined, naive CD8 cells were CD45RO-negative and positively selected for CCR7, with terminally differentiated effector memory CD45RA+ cells excluded.

Source material: naive CD8+ T cells sorted from blood. This TCR derives from a man between 18 and 35 years old in good health. The J gene is TRBJ1-1, the V gene TRBV2, with unresolved D. This chain's CDR3 is CASSDTDTEAFF. CDR3 DNA: TGTGCCAGCAGTGATACAGACACTGAAGCTTTCTTT.